This TCR beta chain was captured in a study of shared clonotypes between healthy human individuals. The repertoire was sequenced with immunoSEQ multiplex PCR; TCRdb's copy has only in-frame clones and lacks some. The sample carries over 2 million clones, roughly 94% recorded once. Germline loops: CDR1 SGHVS, CDR2 FNYEAQ. CDR3 size: 14 residues. The V end lost 1 base, the J end lost 0 bases, and 7 bases lay between the germline ends. This chain connects TRBV7-6 to TRBJ2-7; D unclear. Sequencing was performed on naive CD4+ T cells sorted from blood. Regarding subset: CD45RA+ positively selected. The receptor was derived from a man between 18 and 35 years old in good health. CDR3: CASSLESSSYEQYF. The CDR3 nucleotides are TGTGCCAGCAGCTTAGAGTCCAGCTCCTACGAGCAGTACTTC. The variable domain in full, completed from reference TRBV7-6 and TRBJ2-7, reads GAGVSQSPRYKVTKRGQDVALRCDPISGHVSLYWYRQALGQGPEFLTYFNYEAQQDKSGLPNDRFSAERPEGSISTLTIQRTEQRDSAMYRCASSLESSSYEQYFGPGTRLTVT.